Shown below are 24 T cell receptor beta chains from a single sample sequenced in a study of monozygotic twins with inflammatory bowel disease. TCRdb re-called the 5' RACE reads and shows each CDR3 protein once, DNA omitted. Its listing shows approximately 420,000 distinct CDR3 sequences. The specimen sequenced was blood. These receptor sequences come from a human donor with ulcerative colitis or Crohn's disease, or a healthy co-twin of an affected twin (not recorded which).

The rearrangement uses TRBV5-1 and TRBJ2-3; absent DNA, TCRdb's TRBD2 call cannot be checked. The germline V gene encodes CDR1 SGHRS and CDR2 YFSETQ. The CDR3 is made up of 17 amino acids. The chain's CDR3 is CASSPGLAVTFTDTQYF. Full variable domain (missing parts from reference TRBV5-1 and TRBJ2-3): KAGVTQTPRYLIKTRGQQVTLSCSPISGHRSVSWYQQTPGQGLQFLFEYFSETQRNKGNFPGRFSGRQFSNSRSEMNVSTLELGDSALYLCASSPGLAVTFTDTQYFGPGTRLTVL.

The J gene is TRBJ1-6, the V gene TRBV7-2; TCRdb proposes TRBD1, but this gene call is untestable without DNA. This CDR3 region has 15 residues. The germline V gene has CDR1 SGHTA and CDR2 FQGNSA. CDR3: CASSPGTGRNSPLHF.

The V gene is TRBV23-1, the J gene TRBJ2-2; TCRdb lists TRBD1, though no DNA is available to test this call. TRBV23-1 is identified as an open reading frame with a role that is uncertain. This CDR3 is built from 14 residues. The CDR3 loop reads CASRPPPRNGELFF.

This chain joins TRBV6-5 and TRBJ2-5; TCRdb selects TRBD1, and the lack of DNA leaves this call unchecked. The length of the CDR3 is 12 residues. Germline V gene lookup returns CDR1 MNHEY and CDR2 SVGAGI. The CDR3 is CATNRVGETQYF.

V gene TRBV5-6 combines with J gene TRBJ2-7; as DNA is missing, the TRBD1 call by TCRdb cannot be tested. Germline lookup yields CDR1 SGHDT and CDR2 YYEEEE. This CDR3 has 14 residues. Here the CDR3 reads CASSSGTGEYEQYF. The variable domain in full, with the rest retrieved from reference TRBV5-6 and TRBJ2-7, is DAGVTQSPTHLIKTRGQQVTLRCSPKSGHDTVSWYQQALGQGPQFIFQYYEEEERQRGNFPDRFSGHQFPNYSSELNVNALLLGDSALYLCASSSGTGEYEQYFGPGTRLTVT.

V usage is TRBV5-1 and J usage is TRBJ1-2; TCRdb calls TRBD1, which cannot be checked without DNA. The CDR3 contains 14 residues. From germline, CDR1 is SGHRS and CDR2 YFSETQ. CDR3: CASSLGGSNYGYTF.

The chain couples TRBV19 to TRBJ1-2; TCRdb lists TRBD1, though no DNA is available to test this call. The germline V gene has CDR1 LNHDA and CDR2 SQIVND (reference sequence). The CDR3 sequence is 13 residues long. Here the CDR3 reads CASSIRTGEGYTF.

Here the CDR3 reads CASSLAGAGLNTGELFF. The chain carries TRBV5-1 and TRBJ2-2; the TCRdb call, TRBD1, lacks DNA for checking. The CDR3 is 17 amino acids. Germline lookup yields CDR1 SGHRS and CDR2 YFSETQ.

V usage is TRBV20-1 and J usage is TRBJ2-1; TCRdb reports TRBD2, a call that lacks DNA to check it against. The germline V gene has CDR1 DFQATT and CDR2 SNEGSKA (reference sequence). CDR3 length: 20 residues. CDR3: CSARVTSGRKVGSSYNEQFF.

The chain uses TRBV5-1 and TRBJ2-1. This CDR3 region has 15 residues. The germline V gene encodes CDR1 SGHRS and CDR2 YFSETQ. The CDR3 region is CASSPVLSSYNEQFF.

The CDR3 loop is CASSLALRVGTEAFF. V gene TRBV5-4 combines with J gene TRBJ1-1. CDR1 is SGHNT and CDR2 is YYREEE in the germline V gene (reference sequence). The CDR3 is 15 amino acids.

The V and J genes are TRBV7-2 and TRBJ1-5; TCRdb indicates TRBD1, and absent DNA this call remains unverified. The CDR3 sequence is 17 residues long. Germline V gene lookup returns CDR1 SGHTA and CDR2 FQGNSA. CDR3 residues: CASSLKGQPYSNQPQHF.

The CDR3 region is CAISSRDRGVNEQFF. J is TRBJ2-1 and V is TRBV10-3; TCRdb reports TRBD1, a call that lacks DNA to check it against. The germline gives CDR1 ENHRY, CDR2 SYGVKD. CDR3 length equals 15 residues.

The V call is TRBV28, the J call TRBJ1-1; the TCRdb D gene call, TRBD1, has no DNA to confirm it. CDR3 size: 14 residues. Germline CDR1 reads MDHEN; CDR2 reads SYDVKM. The CDR3 sequence: CTSSPTAPNTEAFF.

The chain combines TRBV11-3 with TRBJ2-7; TCRdb's assignment of TRBD2 cannot be checked, as there is no DNA. Germline V CDR1 and CDR2: SGHNT, YENEEA. This CDR3 has 16 residues. The CDR3 is CASSSLAGGTRYEQYF.

The rearrangement joins TRBV24-1 to TRBJ2-3; without DNA, the TCRdb call of TRBD2 cannot be checked. Germline loops: CDR1 KGHDR, CDR2 SFDVKD. This CDR3 is built from 15 residues. CDR3 region: CATSGGSGVVDTQYF.

V usage is TRBV5-6 and J usage is TRBJ1-2. Germline lookup yields CDR1 SGHDT and CDR2 YYEEEE. The CDR3 sequence is 18 residues long. The CDR3 protein is CASSSVLVEGVWNYGYTF.

The rearrangement links TRBV7-9 to TRBJ1-5; the D call from TCRdb, TRBD1, cannot be confirmed without DNA. This CDR3 is built from 13 residues. The germline V gene has CDR1 SEHNR and CDR2 FQNEAQ (reference sequence). The CDR3 region is CASSRDRVGTQHF.

This sequence joins TRBV11-2 and TRBJ2-1; there is no DNA to check the TCRdb D call of TRBD2. CDR3 length equals 15 residues. CDR1 is SGHAT, CDR2 FQNNGV, per germline. The CDR3: CASSLLAGGDNEQFF.

The chain joins TRBV12-3 or TRBV12-4 to TRBJ2-2; TCRdb picks TRBD1, but there is no DNA to check that call. The CDR3 loop spans 15 amino acids. The chain's CDR3 is CASRPDTGNTGELFF.

This chain links TRBV19 with TRBJ2-7; TCRdb indicates TRBD1, and absent DNA this call remains unverified. Germline CDR1 LNHDA, CDR2 SQIVND (reference sequence). This CDR3 contains 15 residues. CDR3 amino acids: CASSPSRGPSYEQYF.

The chain combines TRBV10-3 with TRBJ2-1; the D call from TCRdb, TRBD2, cannot be confirmed without DNA. The germline gives CDR1 ENHRY, CDR2 SYGVKD. The CDR3 extends over 13 amino acids. CDR3 residues: CATGREDYNEQFF.

The chain has TRBV18 and TRBJ1-5. Per germline, CDR1 KGHSH and CDR2 LQKENI. This CDR3 contains 14 residues. CDR3 region: CASSPLAIDQPQHF.

This chain joins TRBV30 and TRBJ2-1. CDR1 and CDR2 (germline): GTSNPN, SVGIG (reference sequence). The CDR3 has 13 residues. The CDR3 loop is CAWSVGPHGEQFF.